The subject of this entry is one TCR beta chain. Its antigen remains unidentified. The sequenced template was cDNA made from the entire isolated RNA. Clones were sequenced by immunoSEQ multiplex PCR, and TCRdb holds only the in-frame ones, with some missing. The repertoire has roughly 230,000 clones, approximately 10% of them found once; the top ten carry around 0.017%. The data were taken from a study of beta chain features in type 1 diabetes. Study-level information: The patient and healthy donor groups were comparable for age, gender and cell yields. Examination spanned about 110 million sorted cells from all samples.

This CDR3 spans 16 amino acids. V was shortened by 0 bases and J by 3 bases, with 14 bases between the two germline ends. CDR1 is SGHDT, CDR2 YYEEEE, per germline. Study conclusions and caveats: TCRB CDR3 length was moderately but significantly reduced in all four CD4+ subsets of Type 1 diabetes patients. The study found that naive, central memory and Treg TCRB repertoires appeared more similar in patients than in healthy donors.

Sorting with CD45RO/CCR7/CD25/CD127/CD95/CD27 yielded naive, central memory, regulatory and stem-like memory CD4+ cells. V is TRBV5-6 and J is TRBJ2-3, with TRBD2 as a possible D gene (5 bases). Sequenced material: naive CD4+ T cells from blood. The TCR was taken from a man between 25 and 39 years old with type 1 diabetes. CDR3 bases: TGTGCCAGCAGCTTGGAAATAGTCCGCGGGACAGATACGCAGTATTTT. It specifies CASSLEIVRGTDTQYF.